The 27 T cell receptor beta chains given below trace back to one sample, sequenced in a study of CD8 T cells in ankylosing spondylitis. TCRdb reanalysed the 5' RACE reads using MiXCR and keeps one entry per CDR3 protein. The sample contains around 540,000 distinct CDR3 sequences, 10% to 15% of which appear only once. Overall study findings and caveats: What seemed typical of ankylosing spondylitis blood was a TCR beta motif built from 8 or 9 highly homologous variants.

These TCRs are of unknown antigen specificity. Sequenced input: blood, either unsorted or a sorted T cell fraction (not recorded which). All receptors derive from a male donor with ankylosing spondylitis.

This clonotype was counted between two and nine times. The chain joins TRBV29-1 to TRBJ1-1; TRBD1 aligns across 8 bases. In germline, CDR1 is SQVTM, CDR2 ANQGSEA. The CDR3 totals 14 residues. The V segment lost 5 bases and the J segment 5 bases; nucleotides outside the gene matches: 10. The CDR3 DNA follows: TGCAGCGTTTTTACCCAGGGGGCCCCAACTGAAGCTTTCTTT. As protein: CSVFTQGAPTEAFF.

This clonotype was seen a few times. The rearrangement joins TRBV14 to TRBJ2-2; no clear D. The CDR3 sequence is 16 residues long. Trimming took 0 bases from V and 4 from J, leaving 12 bases between them. Germline V gene lookup returns CDR1 SGHDN and CDR2 FVKESK. The CDR3 protein is CASSQETDSTTGELFF. The CDR3 region has the DNA TGTGCCAGCAGCCAAGAAACTGACTCTACCACCGGGGAGCTGTTTTTT.

This clonotype has more than one count but fewer than ten. V gene TRBV7-2 combines with J gene TRBJ2-5; 7 bases fit TRBD1. Germline CDR1 is SGHTA and CDR2 is FQGNSA. The CDR3 totals 15 residues. Unmatched junction bases numbered 7, after V lost 4 bases and J lost 2 bases. CDR3 residues: CASSYYGQVQETQYF. CDR3 bases: TGTGCCAGCAGCTATTACGGACAGGTACAAGAGACCCAGTACTTC.

Many counts were recorded for this clonotype. The J gene is TRBJ2-1, the V gene TRBV5-1; 9 nucleotides agree with TRBD1. The CDR3 totals 16 residues. With V trimmed by 2 bases and J by 7 bases, 10 bases remained unmatched. Germline CDR1 and CDR2: SGHRS and YFSETQ. The CDR3 is CASSFVGQGVVNEQFF. The CDR3 nucleotides read TGCGCCAGCAGCTTTGTGGGACAGGGTGTTGTTAATGAGCAGTTCTTC. Full variable domain (outside the CDR3, taken from reference TRBV5-1 and TRBJ2-1): KAGVTQTPRYLIKTRGQQVTLSCSPISGHRSVSWYQQTPGQGLQFLFEYFSETQRNKGNFPGRFSGRQFSNSRSEMNVSTLELGDSALYLCASSFVGQGVVNEQFFGPGTRLTVL.

This sequence joins TRBV6-1 and TRBJ2-1; 9 nucleotides line up with TRBD2. Germline CDR1 and CDR2: MNHNS and SASEGT. The CDR3 is made up of 15 amino acids. The V gene end was trimmed by 5 bases and the J gene end by 9 bases; junction bases not matched to a gene: 11. The CDR3 spells CASSPLAGQGSEQFF. CDR3 nucleotides: TGTGCCAGCAGTCCTCTAGCGGGACAAGGGAGTGAGCAGTTCTTC.

This clonotype was seen a few times. The CDR3, as DNA: TGCGCCAGCAGCCAAAATGGACAGTCCTACAATGAGCAGTTCTTC. Encoded protein: CASSQNGQSYNEQFF. The rearrangement links TRBV4-1 to TRBJ2-1; D is possibly TRBD1 (6 bases). The CDR3 is 15 residues long. Germline lookup yields CDR1 MGHRA and CDR2 YSYEKL. Trimming took 2 bases from V and 1 from J, leaving 9 bases between them.

This clonotype has only a few counts. The chain is built from TRBV20-1 and TRBJ1-6, with no clear D. The V end lost 7 bases, the J end lost 13 bases, and 26 bases lay between the germline ends. The CDR3 sequence is 15 residues long. Germline lookup yields CDR1 DFQATT and CDR2 SNEGSKA (reference sequence). The DNA of the CDR3 is TGCAGTGGGGCCCAGATAACAGATCTATACGGGCCCCTCCACTTT. This codes for CSGAQITDLYGPLHF.

This clonotype has only a few counts. This chain uses TRBV28 with TRBJ2-5, with a tentative D call TRBD2 (6 bases). The CDR3 totals 14 residues. Per the germline V gene, CDR1 is MDHEN and CDR2 is SYDVKM. V gave up 7 bases and J gave up 3 bases, with 15 bases separating them. The CDR3 DNA reads as TGTGCCAGCATCCCAGCGGGCGGTGAAGAGACCCAGTACTTC. Its protein product is CASIPAGGEETQYF.

This clonotype was observed many times. This chain joins TRBV7-9 and TRBJ1-5; possibly TRBD1 for D (6 bases). V shed 5 bases and J shed 9 bases, with 23 bases lying between them. The CDR3 length is 16 residues. Germline V lookup: CDR1 SEHNR, CDR2 FQNEAQ (reference sequence). CDR3: CASSIKTGPQEGPQHF. For the CDR3, the DNA is TGTGCCAGCAGCATTAAGACAGGTCCCCAAGAGGGGCCCCAGCATTTT.

Many counts were recorded for this clonotype. The chain has TRBV14 and TRBJ2-2, with D hard to call. The CDR3 is 15 amino acids. Germline loops: CDR1 SGHDN, CDR2 FVKESK. The V gene lost 1 base and the J gene lost 2 bases, with 8 bases spanning the gap. The CDR3 DNA follows: TGTGCCAGCAGCCAAGCACAGATTAACACCGGGGAGCTGTTTTTT. Translating gives CASSQAQINTGELFF.

The chain joins TRBV11-1 to TRBJ2-1, with 10 bases matching TRBD1. The CDR3 is made up of 18 amino acids. J lost 0 bases, V lost 5 bases, and 10 bases had no gene match. From germline, CDR1 is SGHAT and CDR2 FQDESV (reference sequence). The DNA for the CDR3 is TGTGCCAGCAGCAACCAGGGACAGGGGTTAGGCTCCTACAATGAGCAGTTCTTC. Translated, it gives CASSNQGQGLGSYNEQFF.

In this sample, this clonotype turned up a few times. This sequence joins TRBV24-1 and TRBJ2-2; the D gene is possibly TRBD1 (6 bases). CDR1 is KGHDR, CDR2 SFDVKD, per germline. The CDR3 spans 11 residues. Trimming cost V 9 bases and J 7 bases, with 8 bases left between them. CDR3 protein: CATDRNGELFF. CDR3 coding DNA: TGTGCCACCGACAGGAACGGGGAGCTGTTTTTT.

Remarks on this clonotype: The junction departs from the called germline gene at one end, perhaps through a read error. CDR3 region: CSATTLVSGSYEQCF. The CDR3 nucleotides read TGCAGTGCGACGACGCTGGTTAGCGGATCCTACGAGCAGTGCTTC. The chain employs TRBV20-1 and TRBJ2-7, with D perhaps matching TRBD2 (6 bases). The CDR3 has 15 residues. CDR1 is DFQATT and CDR2 is SNEGSKA in the germline V gene (reference sequence).

In its sample, this clonotype was seen many times. This chain joins TRBV10-3 and TRBJ2-7; TRBD2 is a possible D gene (6 bases). Trimming pared 6 bases from V and 4 bases from J, leaving 13 bases between. The CDR3 loop spans 13 amino acids. The germline CDR1 and CDR2 sequences are ENHRY and SYGVKD. CDR3 loop: CAISISGQYEQYV. The DNA of the CDR3 is TGTGCCATCAGCATTAGCGGCCAGTACGAGCAGTACGTC.

The chain combines TRBV3-1 with TRBJ2-7; TRBD2 matches 10 bases. CDR1 LGHDT and CDR2 YNNKEL come from the germline V gene (reference sequence). J lost 2 bases, V lost 5 bases, and 3 bases had no gene match. The CDR3 extends over 14 amino acids. CDR3 protein: CASSGTSGAYEQYF. CDR3 nucleotide sequence: TGTGCCAGCAGCGGAACTAGCGGGGCCTACGAGCAGTACTTC.

The chain uses TRBV5-4 and TRBJ1-2, with a possible D match to TRBD1 (5 bases). Trimming took off 2 bases at V and 0 bases at J, with 11 bases between the two ends. The CDR3 contains 15 residues. Looked up from germline, CDR1 is SGHNT and CDR2 is YYREEE (reference sequence). In nucleotides, the CDR3 is TGTGCCAGCAGCTTCCCGGGGACGGCTAACTATGGCTACACCTTC. It codes for CASSFPGTANYGYTF.

J is TRBJ2-5 and V is TRBV10-2; 9 bases map to TRBD2. From germline, CDR1 is WSHSY and CDR2 SAAADI. The CDR3 sequence is 14 residues long. V dropped 5 bases and J dropped 5; count of bases not matched to a gene: 6. The CDR3 nucleotides read TGCGCCAGCAGTTCGGATAGCGGGAGCGAGACCCAGTACTTC. Protein product: CASSSDSGSETQYF.

There are a few counts of this clonotype. The chain joins TRBV2 to TRBJ2-6; D not certain. The CDR3 extends over 12 amino acids. Germline lookup yields CDR1 SNHLY and CDR2 FYNNEI. V was shortened by 8 bases and J by 0 bases, with 2 bases between the two germline ends. As DNA, the CDR3 is TGTGCCAGCGCCTCTGGGGCCAACGTCCTGACTTTC. Protein product: CASASGANVLTF. Combining the CDR3 with reference TRBV2 and TRBJ2-6 gives the whole variable domain EPEVTQTPSHQVTQMGQEVILRCVPISNHLYFYWYRQILGQKVEFLVSFYNNEISEKSEIFDDQFSVERPDGSNFTLKIRSTKLEDSAMYFCASASGANVLTFGAGSRLTVL.

This chain links TRBV12-3 or TRBV12-4 with TRBJ2-7, with a weak D call TRBD1 (7 bases). The CDR3 runs to 14 residues. V gave up 6 bases and J gave up 3 bases, with 15 bases separating them. DNA of the CDR3: TGTGCCAGCAGCGGAGGGGGCAAGGACTACGAGCAGTACTTC. Amino acids: CASSGGGKDYEQYF.

The chain joins TRBV15 to TRBJ2-1, with 11 bases aligning to TRBD2. V lost 3 bases to trimming and J lost 0 bases; unmatched junction nucleotides: 4. Germline V gene lookup returns CDR1 LNHNV and CDR2 YYDKDF (reference sequence). The CDR3 loop spans 17 amino acids. CDR3 DNA sequence: TGTGCCACCAGCAGGCTTAGCGGGAGGGACTCCTACAATGAGCAGTTCTTC. Residues: CATSRLSGRDSYNEQFF.

This clonotype was counted a few times. This chain connects TRBV21-1 to TRBJ1-2. TRBV21-1 is recorded as a pseudogene. The CDR3 covers 14 residues. In nucleotides, the CDR3 is TGTGCCAGCAGAAAGGGACGAGAAACTTATGGCTACACCTTC. It translates to CASRKGRETYGYTF.

This clonotype showed up just a few times. The rearrangement links TRBV10-2 to TRBJ1-5; D gene uncertain. The ends were cut back, 7 bases at V and 4 bases at J, with 11 bases in the middle. CDR1 and CDR2 from the germline V gene are WSHSY and SAAADI. This CDR3 is built from 13 residues. The CDR3 nucleotides read TGCGCCAGCACTGGGGTAGGAAATCAGCCCCAGCATTTT. Its protein is CASTGVGNQPQHF.

V gene TRBV12-3 or TRBV12-4 combines with J gene TRBJ1-1; 9 bases fit TRBD1. The J segment lost 5 bases and the V segment lost 7 bases, leaving 11 bases of the junction unmatched. This CDR3 has 15 amino acids. The CDR3 sequence: CASKQTGGGGTEAFF. The CDR3 coding sequence is TGTGCCAGCAAGCAAACAGGGGGCGGAGGAACTGAAGCTTTCTTT.

This clonotype occurred many times. The CDR3 is CASSFPRMISGANVLTF. CDR3 DNA: TGTGCCAGCAGCTTTCCCAGGATGATCTCTGGGGCCAACGTCCTGACTTTC. J is TRBJ2-6 and V is TRBV7-8; D gene uncertain. This CDR3 has 17 amino acids. Trimming removed 3 bases at V and 0 bases at J, with 12 bases between. Germline V gene data show CDR1 as SGHVS and CDR2 as FQNEAQ.

The sample holds many counts of this clonotype. The chain employs TRBV2 and TRBJ1-3, with D perhaps TRBD1 (5 bases). CDR1 is SNHLY, CDR2 FYNNEI, per germline. The CDR3 contains 12 residues. Trimming removed 10 bases from V and 0 bases from J, with 7 bases in between. The CDR3 sequence is CATDSSGNTIYF. Here the CDR3 DNA reads TGTGCCACCGACAGCTCTGGAAACACCATATATTTT.

In its sample, this clonotype was seen many times. The V call is TRBV15, the J call TRBJ2-3; TRBD1 matches at 7 bases. After removal of 5 bases from V and 5 bases from J, the junction contained 4 bases not matched to a gene. CDR3 size: 13 residues. Germline lookup yields CDR1 LNHNV and CDR2 YYDKDF (reference sequence). DNA for the CDR3: TGTGCCACCAGCGGATACAGGGGAGATACGCAGTATTTT. Residues: CATSGYRGDTQYF.

There are many counts of this clonotype. The chain is built from TRBV28 and TRBJ1-1, with D perhaps matching TRBD1 (6 bases). CDR3 size: 12 residues. Deletions cut 6 bases from V and 5 bases from J, with 10 bases between. Per the germline V gene, CDR1 is MDHEN and CDR2 is SYDVKM. Here the CDR3 DNA reads TGTGCCAGCAGCGTAGGGGGTACTGAAGCTTTCTTT. Amino acid sequence: CASSVGGTEAFF.